This TCR beta chain was recorded in a study of CD8 T cells in ankylosing spondylitis. Trimming cost V 7 bases and J 3 bases, with 19 bases left between them. This CDR3 is 15 amino acids long. Germline V gene sequence: CDR1 MNHNS, CDR2 SASEGT. In TCRdb, the 5' RACE reads were re-called with MiXCR into one record per CDR3 protein. The repertoire consists of 200,000 to 300,000 distinct CDR3 sequences, with 20% to 30% occurring once and the leading ten covering roughly 0.67%. The sequence came from a male donor with ankylosing spondylitis or in good health (not recorded which). The specimen sequenced was blood, either unsorted or a sorted T cell fraction (not recorded which). The chain links TRBV6-1 to TRBJ2-7, with D maybe TRBD1 (5 bases). In nucleotides, the CDR3 is TGTGCCAGCACCTTCCAAAGGGGCCGGTTCTACGAGCAGTACTTC. It specifies CASTFQRGRFYEQYF.